Sequencing of this T cell receptor (beta chain) was carried out in a study of CD8+ T cells in alopecia areata (dated by TCRdb to the late 2010s). Looking at the study overall: Treated patients were enrolled in an open-label pilot trial of oral tofacitinib at 5 to 10 mg twice daily for moderate-to-severe alopecia areata. Patients stayed on tofacitinib for 6 to 18 months and then had 6 months of follow-up off drug so that delayed response and recurrence could be assessed. For the treated patients, the SALT score, which quantifies what percentage of scalp surface area is affected, served as the measure of disease severity. The study used high-throughput TCRbeta sequencing to examine T cell clonal expansion in alopecia areata, in both the C3H/HeJ mouse model and human patients. Scalp tissue and sorted CD4+ and CD8+ peripheral blood T cells from patchy and totalis/universalis alopecia areata patients and from healthy controls were covered by human TCRbeta sequencing. Biopsies were taken from tofacitinib-treated patients at baseline and at 4 and 24 weeks of treatment, and a later scalp biopsy was taken in several of the tofacitinib-treated patients. Clonality in the scalp was compared among normal scalp (n=4), patchy alopecia areata scalp (n=8), and alopecia totalis/universalis scalp (n=8). RNA was extracted with the PAXgene miRNA kit for fixed scalp, the miRNeasy kit for PBMCs, and the RNeasy kit for mouse skin. TCRbeta CDR3 regions were amplified by immunoSEQ multiplex PCR with 35 Vbeta forward and 13 Jbeta reverse primers. Study-wide findings and limitations: Unlike mouse skin, which is dominated by gammadelta T cells, normal human skin has resident alphabeta T cells that are also sequenced, and this complicates analysis of the scalp TCR repertoire. Higher clonality and more expanded CD8+ clones were observed in lesional scalp than in normal scalp, particularly in alopecia totalis/universalis, a finding suggestive of antigenic drive. Because the treated cohort was small and had just a single nonresponder, larger studies are needed to establish links between baseline CD8+ expansion and response. With tofacitinib, both scalp clonality and the number of expanded CD8+ clones among the top 100 scalp clones went down significantly. Many expanded lesional clones were found to persist in scalp and blood during tofacitinib treatment, and relapse after treatment cessation may be partly explained by this persistence. Compared with mice, TCR sequences shared between patients were less clear, possibly partly because of HLA diversity across the patient population.

This clone showed up just a few times. Its antigen is still unknown. The sample holds no much larger clone one base away, and base qualities are not on file. The time point label, read with the paper, signifies: approximately 4 weeks on oral tofacitinib. The treatment or condition label for this specimen denotes: oral pan-JAK inhibitor, 5-10 mg twice daily. Lesional scalp punch biopsies and peripheral blood were obtained from alopecia areata patients. PBMCs were isolated by density centrifugation and stained for CD3, CD4 and CD8, and CD4+ and CD8+ T cells were sorted on a FACSAria. Library generation was performed with the immunoSEQ multiplex PCR assay. To provide template for TCR sequencing, every sample had RNA extracted and reverse transcribed into cDNA. First-strand cDNA was synthesized with SuperScript III using a 2:1 mix of oligo-dT and random hexamers. Amplification bias was assessed with a synthetic immune receptor repertoire, and residual bias was removed computationally. Per the original workflow: Raw reads were preprocessed to remove errors, and CDR3 was defined by IMGT conventions from the conserved cysteine to phenylalanine. Clonality was calculated as 1 minus Shannon entropy normalized by log2 of the number of productive unique TCRs. CD4 or CD8 identity of scalp clones was inferred by cross-referencing scalp TCRbeta sequences with sorted blood CD4 and CD8 repertoires. TCRdb carries this immuneACCESS record with in-frame sequences only. Its versions omit some clonotypes, under half of them owing to an unresolved V gene in the studies checked, with the rest unexplained. The V and J calls and clone size are taken from that table; D and trimming were inferred from the DNA. The sample data list 200,000 to 250,000 clones, and around 66% of these were observed just once. 4% to 5% of the sample lies in the top ten.

This receptor was obtained from a human donor with alopecia areata. The source was CD4+ T cells sorted from blood, collected at week 4, from a patient treated with tofacitinib.

In nucleotide form, the sequence is TGCGCCAGCAGCTCCCTCCCCGGGACAGGGGGCTACGAGCAGTACTTC. Translation gives CASSSLPGTGGYEQYF. This chain joins TRBV5-1 to TRBJ2-7; TRBD1 aligns with 11 central bases. The CDR3 has 16 amino acids, counting the end cysteine and phenylalanine. This entry keeps only the CDR3 DNA: 48 bases, framed from base 1. From V the trimming removes 3 bases and from J it removes 3 bases, while the gene matches leave 8 bases of the junction unaccounted for. CDR1 and CDR2 (SGHRS, YFSETQ) derive from the germline V gene.